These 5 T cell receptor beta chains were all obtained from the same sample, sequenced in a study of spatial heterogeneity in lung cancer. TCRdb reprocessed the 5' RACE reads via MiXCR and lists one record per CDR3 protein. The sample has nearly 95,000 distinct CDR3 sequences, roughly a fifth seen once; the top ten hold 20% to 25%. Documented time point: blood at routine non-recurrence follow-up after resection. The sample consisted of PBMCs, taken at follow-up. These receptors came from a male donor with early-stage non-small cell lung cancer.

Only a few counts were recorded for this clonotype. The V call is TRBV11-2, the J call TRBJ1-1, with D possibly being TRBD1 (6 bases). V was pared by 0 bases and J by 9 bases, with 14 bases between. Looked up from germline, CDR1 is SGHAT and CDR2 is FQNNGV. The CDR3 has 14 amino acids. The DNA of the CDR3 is TGTGCCAGCAGCTTAGATTGGACAGACATAAAAGCTTTCTTT. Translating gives CASSLDWTDIKAFF.

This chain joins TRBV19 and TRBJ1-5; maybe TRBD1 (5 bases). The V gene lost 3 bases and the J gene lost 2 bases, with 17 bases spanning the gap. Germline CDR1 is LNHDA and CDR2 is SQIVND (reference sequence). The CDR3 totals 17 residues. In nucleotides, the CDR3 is TGTGCCAGTAGTATCGGGGGTAATGGAAGGGGCAATCAGCCCCAGCATTTT. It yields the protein CASSIGGNGRGNQPQHF.

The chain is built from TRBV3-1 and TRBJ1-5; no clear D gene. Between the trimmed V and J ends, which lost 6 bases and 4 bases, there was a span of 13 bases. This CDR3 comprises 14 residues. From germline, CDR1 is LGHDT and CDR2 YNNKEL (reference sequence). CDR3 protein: CASSSRGRNQPQHF. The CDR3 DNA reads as TGTGCCAGCAGTTCACGCGGGAGGAATCAGCCCCAGCATTTT.

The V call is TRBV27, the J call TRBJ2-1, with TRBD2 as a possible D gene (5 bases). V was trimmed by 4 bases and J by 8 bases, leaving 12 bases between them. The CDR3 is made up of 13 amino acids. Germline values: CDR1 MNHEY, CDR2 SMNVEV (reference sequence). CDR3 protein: CASSSYFSDEQFF. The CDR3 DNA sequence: TGTGCCAGCAGTTCCTATTTTAGCGATGAGCAGTTCTTC.

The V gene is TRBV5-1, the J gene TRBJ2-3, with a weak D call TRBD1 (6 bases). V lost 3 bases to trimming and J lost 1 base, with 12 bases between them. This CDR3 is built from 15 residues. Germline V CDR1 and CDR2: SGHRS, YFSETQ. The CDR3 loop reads CASSYRDTRTDTQYF. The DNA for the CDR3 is TGCGCCAGCAGCTATAGGGACACCCGCACAGATACGCAGTATTTT.